One sample yielded the 30 T cell receptor beta chains listed below, sequenced in a study of identical twins. TCRdb reanalysed the 5' RACE reads using MiXCR and keeps one entry per CDR3 protein. The sample carries 400,000 to 650,000 distinct CDR3 sequences, 22% recorded once. These same data were also listed under a study on T cells expressing NK-cell markers.

What was sequenced was CD4+ T cells sorted from blood. The source is a woman aged 18-30 years in good health.

This clonotype was found a few times. The chain carries TRBV9 and TRBJ1-6; D gene uncertain. CDR3 size: 16 residues. Germline CDR1 and CDR2: SGDLS and YYNGEE. Between the trimmed V and J ends, which lost 1 base and 5 bases, there was a span of 13 bases. As DNA, the CDR3 is TGTGCCAGCAGCGTATTTCCCAGGAGTGATAATTCACCCCTCCACTTT. Translation: CASSVFPRSDNSPLHF.

This chain links TRBV18 with TRBJ2-7; 8 bases map to TRBD1. V gave up 3 bases and J gave up 5 bases; unmatched junction bases: 6. Germline V gives CDR1 KGHSH, CDR2 LQKENI. There are 14 residues in the CDR3. CDR3 sequence reads: CASSPRTGQDEQYF. CDR3 DNA: TGTGCCAGCTCACCTAGGACAGGGCAGGACGAGCAGTACTTC.

The chain recombines TRBV19 with TRBJ2-7, with 10 positions matching TRBD2. With V trimmed by 5 bases and J by 8 bases, 9 bases remained unmatched. The CDR3 loop spans 14 amino acids. Looked up from germline, CDR1 is LNHDA and CDR2 is SQIVND (reference sequence). The DNA of the CDR3 is TGTGCCAGTAGTCTAGCGGGGGAACCTACGAAGCAGTACTTC. Its translation is CASSLAGEPTKQYF.

The chain has TRBV20-1 and TRBJ2-7, with D hard to call. Germline lookup yields CDR1 DFQATT and CDR2 SNEGSKA (reference sequence). With 1 base removed from V and 3 bases from J, the gap between germline ends came to 13 bases. This CDR3 region has 14 residues. The CDR3 DNA sequence: TGCAGTGCTAGAGTCGGGTCGGCGATCTACGAGCAGTACTTC. Its translation: CSARVGSAIYEQYF.

This clonotype appeared many times. V gene TRBV7-2 combines with J gene TRBJ2-5; 10 bases are shared with TRBD2. Germline CDR1 SGHTA, CDR2 FQGNSA. This CDR3 region has 17 residues. The V and J ends lost 2 bases and 5 bases, in that order; junction bases with no gene match: 11. CDR3 sequence reads: CASSLNSLAGAGETQYF. CDR3 nucleotides: TGTGCCAGCAGCTTAAACTCCCTAGCGGGGGCGGGGGAGACCCAGTACTTC.

The V call is TRBV6-2 or TRBV6-3, the J call TRBJ2-1; D may correspond to TRBD1 or TRBD2 (5 bases each). CDR1 is MNHEY and CDR2 is SVGEGT in the germline V gene. This CDR3 spans 15 amino acids. The ends were cut back, 2 bases at V and 0 bases at J, with 8 bases in the middle. CDR3 loop: CASSYRDVSYNEQFF. DNA for the CDR3: TGTGCCAGCAGTTACAGGGACGTCTCCTACAATGAGCAGTTCTTC.

This chain uses TRBV7-3 with TRBJ2-7; D remains unclear. Germline-derived CDR1 and CDR2 are SGHTA and FQGTGA. Trimming left V 1 base short and J 2 bases short, with 9 bases between. The CDR3 has 14 residues. DNA for the CDR3: TGTGCCAGCAGCTTAAGTGGGCCGCCCTACGAGCAGTACTTC. Residues: CASSLSGPPYEQYF.

This clonotype came up once. The V and J genes are TRBV14 and TRBJ2-7, with D maybe TRBD1 (6 bases). The V gene's germline CDR1 is SGHDN and CDR2 FVKESK. Trimming shortened V by 6 bases and J by 9 bases, and 15 bases separated the two germline ends. The CDR3 has 12 amino acids. The CDR3 DNA follows: TGTGCCAGCAGTCCCACAGGGACGGGGCAGTACTTC. It yields the protein CASSPTGTGQYF.

This clonotype was recorded a few times. V and J are TRBV20-1 and TRBJ2-3; D possibly corresponds to TRBD1 (5 bases). The CDR3 runs 14 residues. In germline, CDR1 is DFQATT, CDR2 SNEGSKA (reference sequence). V was pared by 3 bases and J by 0 bases, with 10 bases between. The CDR3 region has the DNA TGCAGTGCTAGCGTGACAGCAAGCACAGATACGCAGTATTTT. It translates to CSASVTASTDTQYF.

This clonotype was counted a few times. V is TRBV5-1 and J is TRBJ2-2; D remains unclear. The CDR3 runs to 13 residues. The V gene lost 7 bases and the J gene lost 4 bases, with 11 bases spanning the gap. Germline V gives CDR1 SGHRS, CDR2 YFSETQ. DNA of the CDR3: TGCGCCAGCCGGCGGACCGGCACCGGGGAGCTGTTTTTT. It encodes CASRRTGTGELFF.

This clonotype was found many times. J is TRBJ2-7 and V is TRBV11-2; possibly TRBD1 for D (6 bases). Deletions cut 5 bases from V and 5 bases from J, with 10 bases between. The CDR3 length is 12 residues. Germline V CDR1 and CDR2: SGHAT, FQNNGV. The CDR3 DNA sequence: TGTGCCAGCAGCACCCGGACAGACGAGCAGTACTTC. Translated, it gives CASSTRTDEQYF.

This clonotype was seen a handful of times. The genes are TRBV4-1 and TRBJ1-6; D perhaps matches TRBD1 (6 bases). Trimming shortened V by 0 bases and J by 7 bases, and 25 bases separated the two germline ends. The CDR3 covers 20 residues. Germline CDR1 reads MGHRA; CDR2 reads YSYEKL. The CDR3 coding sequence is TGCGCCAGCAGCCAAGATCAGGAACAGGGTTTTCGGTCGGGGAATTCACCCCTCCACTTT. This encodes CASSQDQEQGFRSGNSPLHF.

The chain recombines TRBV20-1 with TRBJ1-5; D ambiguous. The germline CDR1 and CDR2 sequences are DFQATT and SNEGSKA (reference sequence). Trimming removed 3 bases from V and 2 bases from J, with 8 bases in between. The CDR3 is made up of 13 amino acids. As DNA, the CDR3 is TGCAGTGCTAGGGGGTCGGGCAATCAGCCCCAGCATTTT. As protein: CSARGSGNQPQHF.

The rearrangement links TRBV12-3 or TRBV12-4 to TRBJ1-1; no firm D call. This CDR3 has 11 residues. V dropped 1 base and J dropped 11 bases, with 8 bases sitting between them. In nucleotides, the CDR3 is TGTGCCAGCAGTTTAGGCGTGGGTGCTTTCTTT. It specifies CASSLGVGAFF.

The V gene is TRBV5-5, the J gene TRBJ2-7, with D perhaps TRBD2 (5 bases). The V gene's germline CDR1 is SGHKS and CDR2 YYEKEE (reference sequence). Trimming took off 0 bases at V and 0 bases at J, with 10 bases between the two ends. The CDR3 extends over 15 amino acids. The CDR3 DNA reads TGTGCCAGCAGCTTGGCGGGAACGTACTCCTACGAGCAGTACTTC. Residues: CASSLAGTYSYEQYF.

This clonotype was recorded many times. The J gene is TRBJ2-7, the V gene TRBV29-1; D is uncertain. Germline lookup yields CDR1 SQVTM and CDR2 ANQGSEA. CDR3 length: 13 amino acids. The V and J ends lost 7 bases and 3 bases respectively, with 16 bases between them. The CDR3 DNA sequence: TGCAGCGCCTGTACCCTTTTGGGCTACGAGCAGTACTTC. Protein sequence: CSACTLLGYEQYF.

The chain employs TRBV11-3 and TRBJ2-3, with D maybe TRBD2 (5 bases). This CDR3 is built from 15 residues. Trimming shortened V by 3 bases and J by 2 bases, and 12 bases separated the two germline ends. Germline loops: CDR1 SGHNT, CDR2 YENEEA. CDR3 residues: CASSFLRGDTDTQYF. CDR3 nucleotide sequence: TGTGCCAGCAGCTTTTTACGGGGAGACACAGATACGCAGTATTTT.

V and J are TRBV5-1 and TRBJ1-6; D possibly corresponds to TRBD1 (5 bases). This CDR3 has 15 residues. Germline values: CDR1 SGHRS, CDR2 YFSETQ. Deletions cut 0 bases from V and 10 bases from J, with 14 bases between. The CDR3 DNA reads as TGCGCCAGCAGCTTGGGGCCAGGGCTAGGGTCACCCCTCCACTTT. Its translation is CASSLGPGLGSPLHF. Full variable domain (outside the CDR3, taken from reference TRBV5-1 and TRBJ1-6): KAGVTQTPRYLIKTRGQQVTLSCSPISGHRSVSWYQQTPGQGLQFLFEYFSETQRNKGNFPGRFSGRQFSNSRSEMNVSTLELGDSALYLCASSLGPGLGSPLHFGNGTRLTVT.

The chain is built from TRBV6-2 or TRBV6-3 and TRBJ2-3, with a possible D match to TRBD2 (6 bases). The CDR3 loop spans 14 amino acids. CDR1 and CDR2 from the germline V gene are MNHEY and SVGEGT. V shed 7 bases and J shed 2 bases, with 13 bases lying between them. CDR3 residues: CASTSRDSTDTQYF. The CDR3 DNA reads as TGTGCCAGCACTTCCCGGGACTCCACAGATACGCAGTATTTT.

Concerning this clonotype: The junction does not match germline at one end; this may be a read error. V usage is TRBV6-5 and J usage is TRBJ1-1; D is possibly TRBD1 (6 bases). CDR3 length: 16 residues. CDR1 and CDR2 from the germline V gene are MNHEY and SVGAGI. CDR3 sequence: CASSYSRYQGNSEAFF. The CDR3 DNA is TGTGCCAGCAGTTACTCGCGGTACCAGGGGAACTCTGAAGCTTTCTTT.

The V gene is TRBV20-1, the J gene TRBJ2-7; D is uncertain. The CDR3 is 13 amino acids. V was cut by 0 bases and J by 2 bases, with 8 bases left in between. The germline V gene encodes CDR1 DFQATT and CDR2 SNEGSKA (reference sequence). This chain's CDR3 is CSARDGRTYEQYF. For the CDR3, the DNA is TGCAGTGCTAGAGACGGACGGACCTACGAGCAGTACTTC.

In this sample, this clonotype turned up many times. V gene TRBV6-5 combines with J gene TRBJ1-6; D perhaps matches TRBD1 (5 bases). In germline, CDR1 is MNHEY, CDR2 SVGAGI. The CDR3 sequence is 14 residues long. Trimming left V 2 bases short and J 4 bases short, with 6 bases between. CDR3 DNA sequence: TGTGCCAGCAGTTACGACAGTTATAATTCACCCCTCCACTTT. Its protein is CASSYDSYNSPLHF.

The V gene is TRBV4-3, the J gene TRBJ1-6; no firm D call. Germline-derived CDR1 and CDR2 are LGHNA and YSLEER. Trimming removed 0 bases at V and 10 bases at J, with 13 bases between. The length of the CDR3 is 15 residues. In DNA, the CDR3 is TGCGCCAGCAGCCAAGATGTCCTAGATGGGTCACCCCTCCACTTT. It is translated as CASSQDVLDGSPLHF.

The chain links TRBV5-1 to TRBJ2-7; tentatively, D is TRBD1 or TRBD2 (7 bases each). The V end was cut by 0 bases, the J end by 2 bases, with 15 bases between. This CDR3 comprises 16 residues. The germline V gene has CDR1 SGHRS and CDR2 YFSETQ. The CDR3 sequence: CASSLGTGGQTYEQYF. CDR3 in DNA: TGCGCCAGCAGCTTGGGGACGGGGGGACAGACCTACGAGCAGTACTTC.

This chain connects TRBV29-1 to TRBJ1-1, with 7 bases lining up with TRBD1. The CDR3 has 13 amino acids. V lost 4 bases, J lost 4 bases, and 6 bases stayed unmatched. CDR1 is SQVTM and CDR2 is ANQGSEA in the germline V gene. The CDR3 coding sequence is TGCAGCGTTGGCAGGGGGGGGGGCACTGAAGCTTTCTTT. Protein product: CSVGRGGGTEAFF.

This chain joins TRBV27 and TRBJ2-7; 10 bases are shared with TRBD2. Trimming took 2 bases from V and 5 from J; bases not matched to a gene: 9. The CDR3 loop spans 16 amino acids. Germline V gene data show CDR1 as MNHEY and CDR2 as SMNVEV (reference sequence). In DNA, the CDR3 is TGTGCCAGCAGTTTACCAGCGGGAGGGCCATCCCACGAGCAGTACTTC. Translating gives CASSLPAGGPSHEQYF.

This clonotype was seen only a few times. The chain recombines TRBV12-3 or TRBV12-4 with TRBJ1-2; D remains unclear. CDR3 size: 11 residues. Trimming removed 3 bases at V and 7 bases at J, with 6 bases between. CDR3 amino acids: CASSFGSGYTF. Written as DNA, the CDR3 is TGTGCCAGCAGTTTCGGGAGTGGCTACACCTTC.

The chain employs TRBV29-1 and TRBJ2-3; D may be TRBD2 (6 bases). V lost 7 bases and J 2 bases, leaving 10 bases between the germline ends. This CDR3 is 12 amino acids long. Germline loops: CDR1 SQVTM, CDR2 ANQGSEA. CDR3 residues: CSGREFTDTQYF. The DNA for the CDR3 is TGCAGCGGCCGGGAGTTCACAGATACGCAGTATTTT.

This clonotype was seen a handful of times. The rearrangement joins TRBV7-2 to TRBJ2-1; D unclear. V was cut by 4 bases and J by 6 bases, with 7 bases left in between. Germline lookup yields CDR1 SGHTA and CDR2 FQGNSA. The CDR3 spans 12 residues. The chain's CDR3 is CASSWVFNEQFF. Written as DNA, the CDR3 is TGTGCCAGCAGCTGGGTTTTCAATGAGCAGTTCTTC.

A few counts support this clonotype. V usage is TRBV12-3 or TRBV12-4 and J usage is TRBJ2-2, with TRBD1 as a possible D gene (5 bases). CDR3 size: 13 residues. V was shortened by 5 bases and J by 6 bases, with 10 bases between the two germline ends. The CDR3 spells CASSLMTAGELFF. The CDR3 nucleotides are TGTGCCAGCAGTCTCATGACAGCCGGGGAGCTGTTTTTT.